Below are 23 T cell receptor beta chains sequenced from a single sample in a study of post-analysis software for immune sequencing data. General study results and limits: Relative to controls, patients had a few TRBV segments at higher frequency, with TRBV5-6, TRBV5-1 and TRBV20-1 among these.

These TCRs' antigens remain unknown. Unique molecular identifiers featured in each of the TCR beta cDNA libraries. TCRdb re-called the PCR reads with MiXCR, one entry per CDR3 protein. Of hundreds of thousands of distinct CDR3 sequences in the sample, less than 35% were seen once. The sequencing input was blood. Receptor source: a girl between 5 and 17 years old with multiple sclerosis.

J is TRBJ2-7 and V is TRBV4-2; the D gene is possibly TRBD2 (5 bases). Trimming removed 0 bases from V and 7 bases from J, with 10 bases in between. Per germline, CDR1 LGHNA and CDR2 YNFKEQ. This CDR3 contains 13 residues. For the CDR3, the DNA is TGTGCCAGCAGCCAAGAAGCGGAGACTGAGCAGTACTTC. It encodes CASSQEAETEQYF.

The chain is built from TRBV20-1 and TRBJ1-5; maybe TRBD1 (6 bases). Trimming pared 1 base from V and 6 bases from J, leaving 16 bases between. CDR3 length: 15 amino acids. Germline V gene data show CDR1 as DFQATT and CDR2 as SNEGSKA (reference sequence). Written as DNA, the CDR3 is TGCAGTGCTAGAGCCGGGGGCCGAAGGGGTCAGCCCCAGCATTTT. Its translation is CSARAGGRRGQPQHF.

This clonotype was observed a few times. The chain uses TRBV7-2 and TRBJ2-7; 11 bases are a match to TRBD2. The ends lost 5 bases at V and 2 bases at J; junction bases unmatched: 5. The V gene's germline CDR1 is SGHTA and CDR2 FQGNSA. The CDR3 extends over 15 amino acids. Here the CDR3 reads CASSPRLAGPYEQYF. The DNA of the CDR3 is TGTGCCAGCAGCCCGAGACTAGCGGGACCCTACGAGCAGTACTTC.

This rearrangement joins TRBV5-6 to TRBJ2-3, with TRBD2 identical over 8 bases. Trimming took 3 bases from V and 0 from J; bases not matched to a gene: 3. Germline CDR1 SGHDT, CDR2 YYEEEE. The CDR3 covers 15 residues. Here the CDR3 reads CASSSAGASTDTQYF. The CDR3 region has the DNA TGTGCCAGCAGCTCAGCGGGGGCTAGCACAGATACGCAGTATTTT.

This clonotype was seen once. V gene TRBV24-1 combines with J gene TRBJ1-1; TRBD1 is a possible D gene (6 bases). The V and J ends lost 4 bases and 7 bases respectively, with 15 bases between them. The CDR3 consists of 14 residues. Germline CDR1 KGHDR, CDR2 SFDVKD. The CDR3: CATSEVGGGGEAFF. The CDR3 DNA follows: TGTGCCACCAGTGAAGTAGGAGGGGGGGGTGAAGCTTTCTTT.

With respect to this clonotype: One end of the junction does not line up with germline, which may come from a read error. The genes are TRBV12-3 or TRBV12-4 and TRBJ1-2; 7 nucleotides agree with TRBD1. The CDR3 runs to 14 residues. The CDR3 DNA reads as TGTGTCAGCAGCCTTGGACAGGATACCTATGGCTACACCTTC. As protein: CVSSLGQDTYGYTF.

This clonotype was counted between two and nine times. The J gene is TRBJ2-7, the V gene TRBV5-1; perhaps TRBD2 as D (6 bases). The CDR3 is 18 residues long. Germline values: CDR1 SGHRS, CDR2 YFSETQ. V lost 0 bases and J lost 4, with 23 bases in between. The CDR3 region is CASSLGLVGLRGPYEQYF. As DNA, the CDR3 is TGCGCCAGCAGCTTGGGACTAGTTGGACTAAGGGGTCCATACGAGCAGTACTTC.

This clonotype was seen a few times. V is TRBV28 and J is TRBJ2-1; 10 bases line up with TRBD2. The ends lost 4 bases at V and 3 bases at J; junction bases unmatched: 6. The CDR3 has 16 residues. The germline V gene has CDR1 MDHEN and CDR2 SYDVKM. The CDR3 DNA is TGTGCCAGCAGTTCTCCAGCGGGGGGGAACTACAATGAGCAGTTCTTC. Encoded protein: CASSSPAGGNYNEQFF.

Only a few counts were recorded for this clonotype. This chain uses TRBV12-5 with TRBJ2-5; 7 bases fit TRBD2. Germline CDR1 LGHNT, CDR2 FRNRAP. V was pared by 6 bases and J by 0 bases, with 4 bases of the junction left unmatched. The CDR3 runs 14 residues. CDR3 in amino acids: CASGLGGYQETQYF. The CDR3 bases are TGTGCTAGTGGCCTGGGGGGGTACCAAGAGACCCAGTACTTC. The whole variable domain, remainder taken from reference TRBV12-5 and TRBJ2-5, is DARVTQTPRHKVTEMGQEVTMRCQPILGHNTVFWYRQTMMQGLELLAYFRNRAPLDDSGMPKDRFSAEMPDATLATLKIQPSEPRDSAVYFCASGLGGYQETQYFGPGTRLLVL.

A note on this clonotype: One end of the junction does not line up with germline, which may come from a read error. The chain links TRBV7-9 to TRBJ2-3, with D unclear. The CDR3 contains 12 residues. Germline V CDR1 and CDR2: SEHNR, FQNEAQ (reference sequence). The CDR3 region has the DNA TGTACCAGCAGCTTAGACGAAGATACGCAGTATTTT. Its translation is CTSSLDEDTQYF.

The genes are TRBV5-6 and TRBJ2-1; weak D call: TRBD2 (6 bases). CDR3 length equals 13 residues. Germline loops: CDR1 SGHDT, CDR2 YYEEEE. V lost 3 bases and J lost 6, with 10 bases in between. The CDR3 spells CASSYPGLNEQFF. In nucleotides, the CDR3 is TGTGCCAGCAGCTATCCGGGACTCAATGAGCAGTTCTTC.

About this clonotype itself: Germline and junction disagree at one end, which may indicate a read error. The genes are TRBV5-1 and TRBJ1-1; D is unresolved. CDR3 length: 12 residues. Germline V gives CDR1 SGHRS, CDR2 YFSETQ. CDR3 nucleotides: TGCGCCATCAGCGAGACTTACACTGAAGCTTTCTTT. Encoded protein: CAISETYTEAFF.

There are many counts of this clonotype. A junction boundary mismatches the germline segment, possibly from a read error. V is TRBV5-1 and J is TRBJ1-2, with D possibly matching TRBD1 (6 bases). CDR3 size: 13 residues. Per germline, CDR1 SGHRS and CDR2 YFSETQ. CDR3 nucleotide sequence: TGTGCCAGCAGCTTGGACAGCAACTATGGCTACACCTTC. Translated, it gives CASSLDSNYGYTF.

This clonotype was seen a handful of times. The chain is built from TRBV20-1 and TRBJ1-1, with D possibly TRBD1 on 5 matching bases. The V end was cut by 0 bases, the J end by 5 bases, with 13 bases between. Germline assignment: CDR1 DFQATT and CDR2 SNEGSKA (reference sequence). The CDR3 totals 14 residues. The CDR3 loop reads CSARDLRVSTEAFF. The DNA of the CDR3 is TGCAGTGCTAGAGATCTCAGGGTTTCGACTGAAGCTTTCTTT.

The chain combines TRBV28 with TRBJ2-1; D possibly uses TRBD1 or TRBD2 (6 bases each). The germline V gene has CDR1 MDHEN and CDR2 SYDVKM. V lost 6 bases to trimming and J lost 5 bases, with 11 bases between them. CDR3 size: 13 residues. This CDR3 reads CASSWGADNEQFF. The CDR3 region has the DNA TGTGCCAGCAGCTGGGGGGCCGACAATGAGCAGTTCTTC.

CDR3 bases: TGTGCCAGCAGCCTTGGGCGCAACTCTAACTATGGCTACACCTTC. Amino acids: CASSLGRNSNYGYTF. This chain links TRBV3-1 with TRBJ1-2; no firm D call. Germline assignment: CDR1 LGHDT and CDR2 YNNKEL (reference sequence). The CDR3 spans 15 residues. Trimming removed 4 bases at V and 0 bases at J, with 12 bases between.

This clonotype has a handful of counts. The chain recombines TRBV10-3 with TRBJ2-1; a possible D gene is TRBD2 (7 bases). The CDR3 totals 13 residues. Germline assignment: CDR1 ENHRY and CDR2 SYGVKD. V gave up 11 bases and J gave up 2 bases, with 13 bases separating them. CDR3 coding DNA: TGTGCCGGGGGCGGGGGCCCCTACAATGAGCAGTTCTTC. This translates into CAGGGGPYNEQFF.

This clonotype appeared many times. The J gene is TRBJ2-1, the V gene TRBV29-1; 8 nucleotides match TRBD2. The ends lost 4 bases at V and 0 bases at J; junction bases unmatched: 5. Looked up from germline, CDR1 is SQVTM and CDR2 is ANQGSEA. The CDR3 loop spans 15 amino acids. In DNA, the CDR3 is TGCAGCGTTGGCGTTAGCGGGAACTCCTACAATGAGCAGTTCTTC. It yields the protein CSVGVSGNSYNEQFF.

The rearrangement joins TRBV7-6 to TRBJ2-1; D may be TRBD1 or TRBD2 (6 bases each). The CDR3 runs 14 residues. The germline CDR1 and CDR2 sequences are SGHVS and FNYEAQ. V lost 10 bases and J 2 bases, leaving 15 bases between the germline ends. The CDR3 reads CATQGGGPYNEQFF. CDR3 in DNA: TGTGCCACCCAAGGAGGGGGGCCCTACAATGAGCAGTTCTTC.

The chain couples TRBV18 to TRBJ1-4, with 7 bases identical to TRBD1. The germline CDR1 and CDR2 sequences are KGHSH and LQKENI. J lost 5 bases, V lost 4 bases, and 4 bases had no gene match. This CDR3 is built from 14 residues. CDR3 residues: CASSLRDSNEKLFF. CDR3 nucleotide sequence: TGTGCCAGCTCACTCCGGGACAGCAATGAAAAACTGTTTTTT.

CDR3 in amino acids: CASSFFATTAGEQYF. DNA of the CDR3: TGTGCCAGCAGCTTTTTCGCTACCACGGCGGGCGAGCAGTACTTC. The chain combines TRBV7-2 with TRBJ2-5, with TRBD2 as a possible D gene (5 bases). Judging by the DNA end, TRBJ2-7 fits better; the J call may be wrong. In germline, CDR1 is SGHTA, CDR2 FQGNSA. The CDR3 has 15 amino acids.

The chain recombines TRBV20-1 with TRBJ1-1; tentative D call: TRBD1 (6 bases). The germline V gene has CDR1 DFQATT and CDR2 SNEGSKA (reference sequence). Trimming cost V 2 bases and J 5 bases, with 21 bases left between them. CDR3 length equals 16 residues. CDR3 protein: CSARSRGAGLGTEAFF. The DNA for the CDR3 is TGCAGTGCTAGATCCCGGGGGGCAGGGTTAGGGACTGAAGCTTTCTTT.

This clonotype has ten or more counts. The rearrangement uses TRBV29-1 and TRBJ2-7; D tentatively reads TRBD1 or TRBD2 (5 bases each). Germline loops: CDR1 SQVTM, CDR2 ANQGSEA. Trimming removed 2 bases from V and 5 bases from J, with 7 bases in between. This CDR3 spans 11 amino acids. The chain's CDR3 is CSVEWGHEQYF. Here the CDR3 DNA reads TGCAGCGTTGAATGGGGACACGAGCAGTACTTC.